Listed below are T cell receptor beta chains from one sample, sequenced in a study of blood T cells in healthy people across ages. TCRdb ran MiXCR on the 5' RACE reads and lists one entry per CDR3 protein. The sample contains over 1,200,000 distinct CDR3 sequences, roughly 59% of which appear only once. Sequenced sample: blood. These receptors all come from a man between 18 and 35 years old in good health. Each CDR3 is given with its conserved first and last residue. D genes are given only for firm matches. Clone size is given for some rows only: seen once, a few or many times, or a class if the clone is expanded.

d_call,clone_size,v_call,j_call,cdr3_nt,cdr3_aa
.,.,TRBV12-3/TRBV12-4,TRBJ2-7,TGTGCCAGCAGTCCTCTGACAGGACCGACTCGCTACGAGCAGTACTTC,CASSPLTGPTRYEQYF
.,.,TRBV27,TRBJ2-1,TGTGCCAGCATGCTAGACGGGGGCACCTACAATGAGCAGTTCTTC,CASMLDGGTYNEQFF
.,.,TRBV4-1,TRBJ2-1,TGCGCCAGCAGCCAAAGTAGGTTTGAGCTCTCGGGTGAGCAGTTCTTC,CASSQSRFELSGEQFF
.,.,TRBV29-1,TRBJ2-7,TGCAGCGTAGAGGACACTTTAACCTACGAGCAGTACTTC,CSVEDTLTYEQYF
TRBD1,.,TRBV12-3/TRBV12-4,TRBJ2-7,TGTGCCAGCAGATCCGGACAGGGGAAGGTCTACGAGCAGTACTTC,CASRSGQGKVYEQYF
TRBD2,.,TRBV5-5,TRBJ2-5,TGTGCCAGCAGCTTGCGACTAGCGGGGGCCCAAGAGACCCAGTACTTC,CASSLRLAGAQETQYF
TRBD1,.,TRBV6-5,TRBJ2-3,TGTGCCAGCAGTTACGCCCCGGCCAGGGGGCGGGACACAGATACGCAGTATTTT,CASSYAPARGRDTDTQYF
.,.,TRBV28,TRBJ2-7,TGTGCCAGCAGTCTCACCCGAGGGACTGGAACCTACGAGCAGTACTTC,CASSLTRGTGTYEQYF
.,.,TRBV7-2,TRBJ2-1,TGTGCCAGCATGTTGGGTGGCTACAATGAGCAGTTCTTC,CASMLGGYNEQFF
.,.,TRBV4-1,TRBJ1-3,TGCGCCAGCAGCCAGATAGGCATGCCGAGAAACACCATATATTTT,CASSQIGMPRNTIYF
.,few,TRBV12-3/TRBV12-4,TRBJ2-7,TGTGCCAGCAGTTTCCCCTCTAGGGGTGGGTACTACGAGCAGTACTTC,CASSFPSRGGYYEQYF
.,.,TRBV12-3/TRBV12-4,TRBJ1-5,TGTGCCAGCAGCCATCCGGGACCGAGTCAGCCCCAGCATTTT,CASSHPGPSQPQHF
TRBD1,.,TRBV10-3,TRBJ1-1,TGTGCCATCAGTGAGTCGGGCTCCCCAGGGGGCAGATCTGAAGCTTTCTTT,CAISESGSPGGRSEAFF
TRBD2,.,TRBV29-1,TRBJ2-1,TGCAGCCTCAGCGGACTAGCGGGGGGGGATGAGCAGTTCTTC,CSLSGLAGGDEQFF
.,.,TRBV7-2,TRBJ1-2,TGTGCCAGCAGCCCGTACAGGGTAGATGGCTACACCTTC,CASSPYRVDGYTF
TRBD1,.,TRBV20-1,TRBJ2-6,TGCAGTGCCGGTTCGTGGACAGGGGGCCCATCTGGGGCCAACGTCCTGACTTTC,CSAGSWTGGPSGANVLTF
TRBD1,few,TRBV25-1,TRBJ2-3,TGTGCCAGCAGTGAGGGACAGGGGGTGACAGATACGCAGTATTTT,CASSEGQGVTDTQYF
TRBD2,once,TRBV4-1,TRBJ2-7,TGCGCCAGCAGGGAAGGGGTAGCGGGAAATCCCTACGAGCAGTACTTC,CASREGVAGNPYEQYF
.,few,TRBV4-2,TRBJ2-3,TGTGCCAGCAGCCAAGAGGGCCGGGCGGATACGCAGTATTTT,CASSQEGRADTQYF
.,.,TRBV7-9,TRBJ2-3,TGTGCCAGCAGTTCTCAGGTGGTCCCCGATACGCAGTATTTT,CASSSQVVPDTQYF
.,.,TRBV5-1,TRBJ2-2,TGCGCCAGCAGCGTTGACAGAAACACCGGGGAGCTGTTTTTT,CASSVDRNTGELFF
.,.,TRBV15,TRBJ2-7,TGTACCACCAGCAGAGATCTGGAGGACTACGAGCAGTACTTC,CTTSRDLEDYEQYF
TRBD1,.,TRBV4-1,TRBJ1-5,TGCGCCAGCAGCCAATACGGACAGGGTCGTCAGCCCCAGCATTTT,CASSQYGQGRQPQHF
.,.,TRBV6-6,TRBJ2-5,TGTGCCAGCAGTTATGTGGACAGACAAGAGACCCAGTACTTC,CASSYVDRQETQYF
.,.,TRBV6-5,TRBJ1-1,TGTGCCAGCACCCTCCTGGCGGGGCCGAACACTGAAGCTTTCTTT,CASTLLAGPNTEAFF
TRBD1,.,TRBV19,TRBJ2-7,TGTGCCAGTGGACCGGGACAGGGCTCCTACGAGCAGTACTTC,CASGPGQGSYEQYF
.,few,TRBV11-2,TRBJ1-4,TGTGCCAGCAGCTTAGCCGGACAGCTTAATGAAAAACTGTTTTTT,CASSLAGQLNEKLFF
TRBD1,.,TRBV4-1,TRBJ2-7,TGCGCCAGCAGCCCAATCCTCGACAGGGGGGTCTACGAGCAGTACTTC,CASSPILDRGVYEQYF
TRBD2,.,TRBV12-3/TRBV12-4,TRBJ2-5,TGTGCCAGCGGACCTGCGGGGGGCAGCGAGACCCAGTACTTC,CASGPAGGSETQYF
.,.,TRBV12-3/TRBV12-4,TRBJ2-3,TGTGCCAGCATCCTCGATTCGATCACAGATACGCAGTATTTT,CASILDSITDTQYF
TRBD1,.,TRBV5-8,TRBJ2-1,TGTGCCAGCAGCCCCGGACAGGGTCCCCACAATGAGCAGTTCTTC,CASSPGQGPHNEQFF
.,.,TRBV29-1,TRBJ2-7,TGCAGCGGGGGGGCTTCCTCCTACGAGCAGTACTTC,CSGGASSYEQYF
.,few,TRBV6-2/TRBV6-3,TRBJ2-7,TGTGCCAGCAGTTCCCCTATCGAGCAGTACTTC,CASSSPIEQYF
TRBD1,few,TRBV6-5,TRBJ2-6,TGTGCCAGCAGACTACAGGGGACTGGGGCCAACGTCCTGACTTTC,CASRLQGTGANVLTF
.,.,TRBV7-2,TRBJ1-4,TGTGCCAGCAGCCTCCGGGGCCGCGAAAAACTGTTTTTT,CASSLRGREKLFF
TRBD1,once,TRBV6-5,TRBJ1-2,TGTGCCAGCAGCTTCACCGGGACAGGGAGAAACTATGGCTACACCTTC,CASSFTGTGRNYGYTF
.,.,TRBV5-1,TRBJ2-6,TGCGCCAGCAGCACTGATGTCGTAAGCTCTGGGGCCAACGTCCTGACTTTC,CASSTDVVSSGANVLTF
.,.,TRBV3-1,TRBJ1-6,TGTGCCAGCAGCCAGGGTGGGGGCAGGTCACCCCTCCACTTT,CASSQGGGRSPLHF
TRBD1,.,TRBV3-1,TRBJ2-7,TGTGCCAGCAGTCATTCCCCAACTACAGGGGGCTCCTACGAGCAGTACTTC,CASSHSPTTGGSYEQYF
TRBD2,once,TRBV14,TRBJ2-1,TGTGCCAGCAGCCCCCGGGTGTTAGCGGGAGGGCATGAGCAGTTCTTC,CASSPRVLAGGHEQFF
TRBD2,.,TRBV12-3/TRBV12-4,TRBJ2-7,TGTGCCAGCAGCCGGACTAGCGGGAGATCATCAACCTACGAGCAGTACTTC,CASSRTSGRSSTYEQYF
TRBD2,.,TRBV7-4,TRBJ2-3,TGTGCCAGCAGCTTAGTTTTAGGACTAGCGGGATCCCATACGCAGTATTTT,CASSLVLGLAGSHTQYF
.,.,TRBV2,TRBJ1-2,TGTGCCAGCAGTGAACCCCGGACAGACTATGGCTACACCTTC,CASSEPRTDYGYTF
.,.,TRBV7-2,TRBJ2-2,TGTGCCAGCAGCTCCGCTGGTGTCGGGGAGCTGTTTTTT,CASSSAGVGELFF
.,.,TRBV20-1,TRBJ2-3,TGCAGTGCTACCCAGGGTGGTGGCACAGATACGCAGTATTTT,CSATQGGGTDTQYF